This paragraph reports one T cell receptor beta chain. Its ends do not fully match the called genes, so a read error is possible. Per the authors' pipeline: By means of reference gene primer amplification, nucleated cell counts were estimated. Assay: immunoSEQ multiplex PCR; the TCRdb copy retains only in-frame clones and omits some. For V, J and clone size, that table is used; D and trimming come from the DNA. Among around 210,000 clones, around 82% were seen once, and the ten largest hold approximately 6%. The sample is drawn from a study of blood T cell repertoires in COVID-19. Whole-study context: From the United States, Italy and Spain came samples of acute and convalescent COVID-19. PBMCs, B-cell-depleted T cells, or T cells were the source of the cDNA or gDNA that made up the material.

This receptor was taken from an older woman with acute or convalescent COVID-19. Input material: peripheral blood.

The CDR3 spells CASRDITDTQYF. CDR3 nucleotides: TGTGCCAGCCGTGATATCACAGATACGCAGTATTTT. The chain recombines TRBV2 with TRBJ2-3; D not certain. The germline gives CDR1 SNHLY, CDR2 FYNNEI. This CDR3 contains 12 residues.